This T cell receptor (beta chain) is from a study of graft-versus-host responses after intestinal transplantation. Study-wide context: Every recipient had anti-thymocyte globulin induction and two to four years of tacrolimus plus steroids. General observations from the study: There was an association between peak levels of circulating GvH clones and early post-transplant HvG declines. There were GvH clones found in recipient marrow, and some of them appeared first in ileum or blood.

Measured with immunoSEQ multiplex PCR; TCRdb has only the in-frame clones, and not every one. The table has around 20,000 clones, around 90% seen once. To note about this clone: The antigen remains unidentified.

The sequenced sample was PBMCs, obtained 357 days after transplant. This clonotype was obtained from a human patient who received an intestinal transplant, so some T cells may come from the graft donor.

The CDR3 is CASSQGRNEQFF. CDR3 bases: TGCGCCAGCAGCCAGGGGCGGAATGAGCAGTTCTTC. The chain recombines TRBV4-1 with TRBJ2-1; tentative D call: TRBD1 (5 bases). The germline V gene has CDR1 MGHRA and CDR2 YSYEKL. Trimming pared 3 bases from V and 7 bases from J, leaving 7 bases between. This CDR3 is built from 12 residues.